This T cell receptor beta chain was observed in a study of blood T cell repertoires in COVID-19 (dated by TCRdb to about 2020). In the study overall: The collaborator samples originated in the United States, Italy and Spain and spanned the acute and convalescent phases of COVID-19. The material from the prospective study consisted of cDNA or gDNA derived from T cells, B-cell-depleted T cells, or PBMCs. The dataset comprised deeply sampled blood TCRbeta repertoires from subjects exposed to, actively infected with, or recovered from COVID-19. The repertoires were released in a freely available public database intended as a resource for research on the immune response to SARS-CoV-2. Samples were obtained from the ongoing ImmuneRACE study (first 160 participants) and from 1,200 or so subjects provided by 6 global collaborators. The sample metadata nearly always contained a de-identified subject ID, COVID-19 status, age in years and sex. Where available, HLA class I and class II types were taken from metadata supplied by the sample provider and were not determined by assay-based typing. Broad study findings and their caveats: How much clinical and demographic metadata was included differed by source and by participant, and the metadata was provided uncurated.

Participants in the prospective study were enrolled through a virtual design, were aged roughly 18 to 100 years, and lived in approximately 25 United States geographic areas. In the prospective study, cohorts were assigned on the basis of participant-reported clinical history obtained from a screening survey and a study questionnaire. Recovered participants in ImmuneRACE Cohort 3 were defined by two consecutive negative NP/OP PCR tests, clearance by a healthcare professional, or resolution of symptoms. Each participant in the prospective study had whole blood, serum and a nasopharyngeal or oropharyngeal swab collected by mobile phlebotomists. Participants in the prospective study had the option to provide additional blood draws and questionnaires over a roughly 2-month period. Blood samples from the prospective study were shipped frozen or at room temperature prior to DNA extraction. A word on this clone: No antigen is known for it. No much larger clone exists at a distance of one base, and base qualities are not known.

The CDR3 starts with the cysteine, ends with the phenylalanine, and has 14 residues. Here the CDR3 DNA is all that survives: 42 bases in frame from base 1. Looking up the germline V gene yields CDR1 SGHRS and CDR2 YFSETQ. Trimming removed 0 bases from V and 4 bases from J, leaving 8 bases between the germline ends. The immunoSEQ Assay, a bias-controlled multiplex PCR, was used to amplify TCRbeta CDR3 regions from genomic DNA. Regarding the original processing steps: Within the assay, amplification of reference gene primers was used to estimate how many nucleated cells each sample contained. To quantify the absolute abundance of each unique TCRbeta CDR3 rearrangement, sequence reads were collapsed and filtered. For each sample, productive Simpson clonality was calculated as the square root of Simpson's diversity index over productive rearrangements. The immuneACCESS repertoire file appears here via TCRdb, limited to in-frame rearrangements. These files lack a portion of the clones; in checked studies, under half of the deficit traces to unresolved V genes, and the cause of the others is not known. D and trimming come from the DNA, and the V and J calls and clone size come from that table. Counted in this sample were approximately 480,000 clones; about nine tenths of them appeared once. Of the sample, 0.7% is held by the ten largest clones.

The sequence was obtained from a woman younger than 30 who had recovered from COVID-19. The receptor chain draws on TRBV5-1 and TRBJ2-1, with no confidently assigned D gene. Sequencing used PBMCs or T cells enriched from blood (not recorded which). Here the CDR3 is given as CASSLGGLYNEQFF. The bases are TGCGCCAGCAGCTTGGGCGGCCTATACAATGAGCAGTTCTTC.